The 27 T cell receptor beta chains below come from one sample, sequenced in a study of identical twins. TCRdb reprocessed the 5' RACE reads with MiXCR, giving one entry per CDR3 protein. The profile covers 1.5 million to 2 million distinct CDR3 sequences, with roughly a third appearing a single time and around 0.25% taken by the ten largest. The specimen was cord blood. The receptors here all came from a newborn girl in good health.

The chain combines TRBV5-1 with TRBJ2-1; D uncertain. Between the trimmed V and J ends, which lost 3 bases and 0 bases, there was a span of 7 bases. The CDR3 totals 14 residues. Germline CDR1 reads SGHRS; CDR2 reads YFSETQ. For the CDR3, the DNA is TGCGCCAGCAGCTGGAAGAGCTCCTACAATGAGCAGTTCTTC. As protein: CASSWKSSYNEQFF. Complete variable domain (other parts from reference TRBV5-1 and TRBJ2-1): KAGVTQTPRYLIKTRGQQVTLSCSPISGHRSVSWYQQTPGQGLQFLFEYFSETQRNKGNFPGRFSGRQFSNSRSEMNVSTLELGDSALYLCASSWKSSYNEQFFGPGTRLTVL.

The rearrangement uses TRBV7-2 and TRBJ2-1; the match to TRBD1 covers 7 bases. The J segment lost 4 bases and the V segment lost 1 base, leaving 10 bases of the junction unmatched. Germline V CDR1 and CDR2: SGHTA, FQGNSA. This CDR3 is 17 amino acids long. In DNA, the CDR3 is TGTGCCAGCAGCTTAGGCGTCGGGACAGCGTTGTACAATGAGCAGTTCTTC. It encodes CASSLGVGTALYNEQFF.

The chain carries TRBV2 and TRBJ2-1, with D possibly TRBD2 on 6 matching bases. From germline, CDR1 is SNHLY and CDR2 FYNNEI. The CDR3 length is 11 residues. The ends were cut back, 6 bases at V and 15 bases at J, with 15 bases in the middle. The CDR3 loop is CASSYPLGGFF. The CDR3 DNA follows: TGTGCCAGCAGCTACCCGCTGGGGGGGTTCTTC. The full variable domain, with the rest looked up from reference TRBV2 and TRBJ2-1, is EPEVTQTPSHQVTQMGQEVILRCVPISNHLYFYWYRQILGQKVEFLVSFYNNEISEKSEIFDDQFSVERPDGSNFTLKIRSTKLEDSAMYFCASSYPLGGFFGPGTRLTVL.

CDR3 nucleotides: TGTGCCAGCAGCGTAGGTTGGGGTCGGGAATTCTATGGCTACACCTTC. Translating it yields CASSVGWGREFYGYTF. The rearrangement uses TRBV9 and TRBJ1-2; D not certain. The CDR3 spans 16 residues. Germline V gene sequence: CDR1 SGDLS, CDR2 YYNGEE. Trimming stripped 0 bases from V and 4 bases from J, with 16 bases between.

This clonotype turned up a few times. J is TRBJ2-5 and V is TRBV20-1; 7 bases are shared with TRBD1. Germline-derived CDR1 and CDR2 are DFQATT and SNEGSKA (reference sequence). The junction had 6 bases not matched to a gene; V was cut back by 7 bases and J by 4 bases. The CDR3 is 12 residues long. This chain's CDR3 is CSVPTGSETQYF. The CDR3 DNA sequence: TGCAGTGTACCGACAGGGTCAGAGACCCAGTACTTC.

This clonotype was seen repeatedly, ten times or more. The chain carries TRBV25-1 and TRBJ1-2; no clear D. This CDR3 spans 15 amino acids. The V gene's germline CDR1 is MGHDK and CDR2 SYGVNS. Trimming pared 3 bases from V and 1 base from J, leaving 12 bases between. CDR3 nucleotide sequence: TGTGCCAGCAGTGATCCCAGTGAAATTAACTATGGCTACACCTTC. Translated: CASSDPSEINYGYTF.

J is TRBJ2-3 and V is TRBV14; tentatively, D is TRBD1 (6 bases). Trimming removed 0 bases from V and 6 bases from J, with 25 bases in between. Germline lookup yields CDR1 SGHDN and CDR2 FVKESK. This CDR3 is 19 amino acids long. The CDR3 here is CASSQEVGRTDREWDTQYF. The CDR3 coding sequence is TGTGCCAGCAGCCAAGAAGTGGGTCGGACAGATAGGGAGTGGGATACGCAGTATTTT.

This clonotype was detected a few times. The chain links TRBV4-2 to TRBJ1-5; D might be TRBD1 (5 bases). V dropped 1 base and J dropped 1 base, with 8 bases sitting between them. The germline V gene has CDR1 LGHNA and CDR2 YNFKEQ. The CDR3 totals 15 residues. This CDR3 is CASSQVWDSNQPQHF. The DNA for the CDR3 is TGTGCCAGCAGCCAAGTCTGGGACAGCAATCAGCCCCAGCATTTT.

This rearrangement joins TRBV20-1 to TRBJ1-2, with D perhaps matching TRBD1 (5 bases). Germline loops: CDR1 DFQATT, CDR2 SNEGSKA (reference sequence). V was shortened by 6 bases and J by 2 bases, with 22 bases between the two germline ends. CDR3 length: 16 amino acids. The CDR3 region has the DNA TGCAGTGCCATAATCCCCGTGGGGGATCCAAACTATGGCTACACCTTC. It is translated as CSAIIPVGDPNYGYTF.

CDR3 coding DNA: TGTGCCAGCAGTCCCGTGGGTAGCGGGAGAAATGAGCAGTTCTTC. This sequence encodes CASSPVGSGRNEQFF. The rearrangement links TRBV12-3 or TRBV12-4 to TRBJ2-1; TRBD2 aligns across 9 bases. V shed 5 bases and J 7 bases; nucleotides not matched to a gene: 9. This CDR3 has 15 residues.

This sequence joins TRBV4-1 and TRBJ2-1; 13 bases are shared with TRBD2. Trimming at V came to 2 bases and at J to 5 bases, leaving 9 bases not matched to a gene. In germline, CDR1 is MGHRA, CDR2 YSYEKL. CDR3 size: 18 residues. CDR3 region: CASSQFRGLAGAHNEQFF. In nucleotides, the CDR3 is TGCGCCAGCAGCCAATTCCGAGGACTAGCGGGAGCCCACAATGAGCAGTTCTTC.

The V and J genes are TRBV9 and TRBJ1-2; D is perhaps TRBD1 (5 bases). Germline assignment: CDR1 SGDLS and CDR2 YYNGEE. V shed 1 base and J shed 2 bases, with 12 bases lying between them. This CDR3 spans 15 amino acids. This chain's CDR3 is CASSVMTKGNYGYTF. The CDR3 nucleotides are TGTGCCAGCAGCGTAATGACAAAGGGGAACTATGGCTACACCTTC. Drawing the rest from reference TRBV9 and TRBJ1-2, the complete variable domain is DSGVTQTPKHLITATGQRVTLRCSPRSGDLSVYWYQQSLDQGLQFLIQYYNGEERAKGNILERFSAQQFPDLHSELNLSSLELGDSALYFCASSVMTKGNYGYTFGSGTRLTVV.

This chain uses TRBV28 with TRBJ2-5; perhaps TRBD1 as D (6 bases). The germline V gene encodes CDR1 MDHEN and CDR2 SYDVKM. The length of the CDR3 is 14 residues. In DNA, the CDR3 is TGTGTCACCCAAAGGGGTGGACAGCGAGAGACCCAGTACTTC. Its protein product is CVTQRGGQRETQYF.

A few counts support this clonotype. CDR3 sequence reads: CASSLGRTGNSGANVLTF. The CDR3, as DNA: TGCGCCAGCAGCTTAGGGAGGACAGGGAATTCTGGGGCCAACGTCCTGACTTTC. The chain uses TRBV5-1 and TRBJ2-6; 8 bases fit TRBD1. The V gene's germline CDR1 is SGHRS and CDR2 YFSETQ. V lost 2 bases and J lost 1; bases outside the gene matches: 8. The CDR3 contains 18 residues.

This clonotype was recorded a few times. The gene calls are TRBV7-6 and TRBJ2-3; no clear D gene. V was pared by 2 bases and J by 2 bases, with 14 bases between. Germline assignment: CDR1 SGHVS and CDR2 FNYEAQ. The CDR3 extends over 16 amino acids. This chain's CDR3 is CASSLKVSHVTDTQYF. CDR3 in DNA: TGTGCCAGCAGCTTAAAAGTGAGCCATGTCACAGATACGCAGTATTTT.

A few counts support this clonotype. V and J are TRBV20-1 and TRBJ1-4; D may be TRBD1 (6 bases). CDR1 is DFQATT and CDR2 is SNEGSKA in the germline V gene (reference sequence). The CDR3 is 14 amino acids. With 6 bases removed from V and 7 bases from J, the gap between germline ends came to 18 bases. CDR3 nucleotide sequence: TGCAGTGCGAAATTCGTGGCCAGGGGTGAAAAACTGTTTTTT. Translation gives CSAKFVARGEKLFF.

The rearrangement links TRBV20-1 to TRBJ1-2, with 9 nucleotides matching TRBD1. After removal of 3 bases from V and 4 bases from J, the junction contained 6 bases not matched to a gene. The CDR3 runs to 14 residues. Germline CDR1 and CDR2: DFQATT and SNEGSKA (reference sequence). The CDR3 DNA reads TGCAGTGCTAGTCCGACAGGGGGGAGCTATGGCTACACCTTC. Its protein is CSASPTGGSYGYTF.

The chain uses TRBV7-6 and TRBJ2-1; the D is unclear. The DNA end is a closer match to TRBJ2-7, so the J assignment may be wrong. There are 18 residues in the CDR3. Germline assignment: CDR1 SGHVS and CDR2 FNYEAQ. This chain's CDR3 is CASSLDIKLKTTYNEQYF. CDR3 bases: TGTGCCAGCAGCTTAGATATCAAGCTTAAGACAACCTACAATGAGCAGTACTTC.

This clonotype was observed a few times. The CDR3 reads CASSIQTGIYEQYF. In nucleotides, the CDR3 is TGTGCCAGCAGTATACAGACAGGAATCTACGAGCAGTACTTC. The J gene is TRBJ2-7, the V gene TRBV6-1; tentatively, D is TRBD1 (6 bases). CDR3 length equals 14 residues. Germline V gene sequence: CDR1 MNHNS, CDR2 SASEGT. Trimming pared 5 bases from V and 3 bases from J, leaving 14 bases between.

The gene calls are TRBV13 and TRBJ2-1; D call uncertain. The CDR3 is 14 amino acids. The V gene lost 8 bases and the J gene lost 5 bases, with 16 bases spanning the gap. Germline V gene sequence: CDR1 PRHDT, CDR2 FYEKMQ (reference sequence). CDR3 loop: CASARPRSNNEQFF. The CDR3 DNA is TGTGCCAGCGCCCGCCCCCGTTCTAACAATGAGCAGTTCTTC.

The chain combines TRBV12-5 with TRBJ1-2, with D unclear. This CDR3 has 12 amino acids. Germline CDR1 is LGHNT and CDR2 is FRNRAP. The V end was cut by 1 base, the J end by 4 bases, with 4 bases between. CDR3 region: CASGLGAYGYTF. CDR3 nucleotides: TGTGCTAGTGGTTTGGGGGCCTATGGCTACACCTTC.

In this sample, this clonotype turned up once. The junction departs from germline at one end; a sequencing error may be responsible. The rearrangement uses TRBV5-1 and TRBJ2-1; 8 nucleotides match TRBD2. Germline CDR1 and CDR2: SGHRS and YFSETQ. The CDR3 runs to 15 residues. DNA for the CDR3: TGCGCCAGCAGCGTCACTAGCGGTTCCTACAATGAGCATTTCTTC. Translated: CASSVTSGSYNEHFF.

This clonotype was seen ten or more times. This sequence joins TRBV28 and TRBJ2-3; possible D gene TRBD1, 5 bases. The CDR3 runs 15 residues. V was shortened by 6 bases and J by 0 bases, with 13 bases between the two germline ends. Germline CDR1 is MDHEN and CDR2 is SYDVKM. The CDR3 nucleotides are TGTGCCAGCAGCCTCGACAGTCCCAGCACAGATACGCAGTATTTT. Amino acids: CASSLDSPSTDTQYF. Complete variable domain (other parts from reference TRBV28 and TRBJ2-3): DVKVTQSSRYLVKRTGEKVFLECVQDMDHENMFWYRQDPGLGLRLIYFSYDVKMKEKGDIPEGYSVSREKKERFSLILESASTNQTSMYLCASSLDSPSTDTQYFGPGTRLTVL.

This clonotype was observed a few times. The CDR3 loop is CASSWTPGLGYEQFF. CDR3 coding DNA: TGTGCCAGCAGTTGGACGCCGGGACTAGGATACGAGCAGTTCTTC. The chain uses TRBV27 and TRBJ2-1; 8 nucleotides line up with TRBD2. The CDR3 consists of 15 residues. The V and J ends lost 4 bases and 10 bases, in that order; junction bases with no gene match: 12. Germline CDR1 is MNHEY and CDR2 is SMNVEV (reference sequence).

This clonotype has more than one count but fewer than ten. The gene calls are TRBV7-9 and TRBJ1-5; D possibly corresponds to TRBD1 (5 bases). CDR3 size: 12 residues. V gave up 5 bases and J gave up 4 bases, with 6 bases separating them. Germline CDR1 is SEHNR and CDR2 is FQNEAQ (reference sequence). The CDR3 loop reads CASSGQNQPQHF. DNA of the CDR3: TGTGCCAGCAGCGGACAAAATCAGCCCCAGCATTTT.

V and J are TRBV4-1 and TRBJ1-4; TRBD1 aligns across 8 bases. The CDR3 consists of 15 residues. V dropped 1 base and J dropped 7; count of bases not matched to a gene: 5. Germline lookup yields CDR1 MGHRA and CDR2 YSYEKL. The CDR3 DNA follows: TGCGCCAGCAGCCAAGTGGCCGGGACAGGTGAAAAACTGTTTTTT. Amino acid sequence: CASSQVAGTGEKLFF.

This clonotype has more than one count but fewer than ten. The chain uses TRBV20-1 and TRBJ2-2; D is undetermined. Germline CDR1 and CDR2: DFQATT and SNEGSKA (reference sequence). CDR3 length equals 14 residues. V was clipped by 1 base and J by 1 base, with 7 bases between them. CDR3 DNA: TGCAGTGCTAGAGTCCAGTGGAACACCGGGGAGCTGTTTTTT. Protein sequence: CSARVQWNTGELFF.